The sequence of this T cell receptor (beta chain) was determined in a study of human T cells and chemical hapten exposure. CDR3 length: 14 amino acids. V lost 4 bases and J lost 5, with 14 bases in between. Per the germline V gene, CDR1 is SEHNR and CDR2 is FQNEAQ (reference sequence). TCRdb reanalysed the RACE reads using MiXCR and keeps one entry per CDR3 protein. The top ten hold 8.4% of the sample, which has about 360,000 distinct CDR3 sequences, about 7% seen once. As for time point: patch test 1, 2 weeks after DPC sensitization. Treatment noted: therapeutic diphenylcyclopropenone sensitization with weekly scalp DPC.

This TCR derives from a woman aged 18-30 years with alopecia areata. Some clones in this sample may be carry-over from other donors' samples. The chain uses TRBV7-9 and TRBJ1-1; TRBD1 is a possible D gene (5 bases). Sample: whole blood, taken in connection with sensitization to the hapten diphenylcyclopropenone (DPC). The CDR3 nucleotides read TGTGCCAGCAGCTCCCACAGGCTTGAAACTGAAGCTTTCTTT. Translation gives CASSSHRLETEAFF.